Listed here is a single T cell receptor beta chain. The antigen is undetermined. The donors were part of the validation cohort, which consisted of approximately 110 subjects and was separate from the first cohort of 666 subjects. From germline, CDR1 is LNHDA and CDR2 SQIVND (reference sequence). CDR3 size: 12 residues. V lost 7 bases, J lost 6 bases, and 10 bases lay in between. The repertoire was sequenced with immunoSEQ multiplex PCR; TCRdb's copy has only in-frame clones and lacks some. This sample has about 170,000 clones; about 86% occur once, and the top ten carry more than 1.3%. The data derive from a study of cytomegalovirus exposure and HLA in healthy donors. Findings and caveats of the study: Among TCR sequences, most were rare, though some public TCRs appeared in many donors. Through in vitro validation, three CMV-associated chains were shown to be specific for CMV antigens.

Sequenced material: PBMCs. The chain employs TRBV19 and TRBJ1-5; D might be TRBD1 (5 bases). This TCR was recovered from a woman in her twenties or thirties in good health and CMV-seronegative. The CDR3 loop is CASTGWGQPQHF. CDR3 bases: TGTGCCAGTACAGGGTGGGGTCAGCCCCAGCATTTT.